This entry lists 9 T cell receptor beta chains sequenced from one sample in a study of early T cells in non-severe SARS-CoV-2 infection. TCRdb itself ran the 5' RACE reads through MiXCR, one entry per CDR3 protein. The table records over 95,000 distinct CDR3 sequences, around a sixth of them present only once. Sequenced: whole blood. Receptors were obtained from an adult who was a healthcare worker with PCR-confirmed SARS-CoV-2 infection or an uninfected control (not recorded which).

The J gene is TRBJ1-1, the V gene TRBV12-5, with D unresolved. V lost 7 bases, J lost 4 bases, and 13 bases lay in between. This CDR3 has 13 residues. In germline, CDR1 is LGHNT, CDR2 FRNRAP. The CDR3 sequence: CASALRRVTEAFF. The CDR3 DNA reads as TGTGCTAGTGCCCTGAGGCGGGTCACTGAAGCTTTCTTT.

The chain recombines TRBV12-3 or TRBV12-4 with TRBJ1-2; D is unclear. The CDR3 spans 15 residues. Between the trimmed V and J ends, which lost 3 bases and 6 bases, there was a span of 17 bases. The CDR3 loop reads CASSLTDTLRNGYTF. The CDR3 nucleotides are TGTGCCAGCAGTTTGACCGACACCCTAAGGAATGGCTACACCTTC.

CDR3 amino acids: CASSHGVVDTQYF. CDR3 bases: TGTGCCAGCAGCCACGGGGTGGTAGATACGCAGTATTTT. The chain joins TRBV14 to TRBJ2-3; tentative D call: TRBD2 (5 bases). V lost 3 bases, J lost 5 bases, and 9 bases lay in between. Germline-derived CDR1 and CDR2 are SGHDN and FVKESK. CDR3 size: 13 residues.

This clonotype was seen repeatedly, ten times or more. This sequence joins TRBV5-1 and TRBJ2-5; no clear D gene. The CDR3 loop spans 13 amino acids. V lost 1 base to trimming and J lost 4 bases, with 8 bases between them. CDR1 is SGHRS and CDR2 is YFSETQ in the germline V gene. CDR3: CASSLSGSETQYF. CDR3 in DNA: TGCGCCAGCAGCTTGAGTGGGTCAGAGACCCAGTACTTC.

This clonotype showed up many times. The chain carries TRBV28 and TRBJ2-7; a weak D match, TRBD2 (6 bases). The length of the CDR3 is 16 residues. The germline V gene encodes CDR1 MDHEN and CDR2 SYDVKM. V lost 6 bases and J 1 base, leaving 19 bases between the germline ends. The CDR3 region has the DNA TGTGCCAGCAGGTCGGTTCGACTAGGGGTTTCCTACGAGCAGTACTTC. Its translation: CASRSVRLGVSYEQYF.

This CDR3 reads CASSLGANTEAFF. The CDR3 DNA reads as TGTGCCAGCAGCCTCGGGGCGAACACTGAAGCTTTCTTT. V gene TRBV2 combines with J gene TRBJ1-1; TRBD1 is a possible D gene (5 bases). CDR1 and CDR2 (germline): SNHLY, FYNNEI. V was shortened by 6 bases and J by 1 base, with 9 bases between the two germline ends. This CDR3 region has 13 residues.

This clonotype was counted a few times. The chain couples TRBV20-1 to TRBJ1-6; D unclear. The CDR3 spans 14 residues. Trimming removed 1 base from V and 4 bases from J, with 8 bases in between. Per germline, CDR1 DFQATT and CDR2 SNEGSKA (reference sequence). CDR3 DNA sequence: TGCAGTGCTAGAGCTCCAGGTTATAATTCACCCCTCCACTTT. Translated, it gives CSARAPGYNSPLHF.

This clonotype occurred many times. V is TRBV6-2 or TRBV6-3 and J is TRBJ2-1; D remains unclear. CDR1 is MNHEY and CDR2 is SVGEGT in the germline V gene. CDR3 length: 14 amino acids. V was shortened by 3 bases and J by 8 bases, with 14 bases between the two germline ends. The CDR3 protein is CASSYSESNHEQFF. As DNA, the CDR3 is TGTGCCAGCAGTTATTCCGAAAGCAATCATGAGCAGTTCTTC.

The chain uses TRBV10-3 and TRBJ2-7; tentative D call: TRBD1 (6 bases). V was trimmed by 5 bases and J by 6 bases, leaving 11 bases between them. This CDR3 contains 12 residues. CDR1 and CDR2 from the germline V gene are ENHRY and SYGVKD. DNA of the CDR3: TGTGCCATCAGTCTACAGGGCGGCGAGCAGTACTTC. Its translation: CAISLQGGEQYF.